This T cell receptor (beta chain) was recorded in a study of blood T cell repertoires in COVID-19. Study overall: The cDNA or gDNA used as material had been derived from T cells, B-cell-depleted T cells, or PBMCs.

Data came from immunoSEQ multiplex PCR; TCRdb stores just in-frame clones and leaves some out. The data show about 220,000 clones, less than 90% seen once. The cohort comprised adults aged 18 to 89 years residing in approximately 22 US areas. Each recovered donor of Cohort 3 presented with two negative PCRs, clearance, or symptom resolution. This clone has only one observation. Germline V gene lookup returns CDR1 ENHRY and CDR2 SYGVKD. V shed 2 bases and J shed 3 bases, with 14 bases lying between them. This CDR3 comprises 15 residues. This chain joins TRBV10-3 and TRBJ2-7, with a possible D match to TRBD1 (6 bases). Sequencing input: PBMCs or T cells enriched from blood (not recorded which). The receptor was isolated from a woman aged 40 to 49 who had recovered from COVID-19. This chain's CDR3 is CAISEEQGPLYEQYF. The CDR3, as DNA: TGTGCCATCAGTGAGGAACAGGGCCCTCTCTACGAGCAGTACTTC.